One and the same sample provided the 24 T cell receptor beta chains below, sequenced in a study of naive and memory T cell subsets. Both TRBC1 and TRBC2 were covered by a beta constant-region primer of two equimolar oligonucleotides. TCRdb re-derived calls from the UMI-ligation and nested PCR reads in MiXCR, one entry per CDR3 protein. The table lists 120,000 to 150,000 distinct CDR3 sequences, around 15% of them singletons. The sequencing input was naive CD4+ T cells from blood. The receptors derive from a human donor in good health.

This rearrangement joins TRBV7-9 to TRBJ2-1, with TRBD2 as a possible D gene (6 bases). The CDR3 totals 14 residues. V lost 6 bases and J lost 8, with 17 bases in between. CDR1 and CDR2 from the germline V gene are SEHNR and FQNEAQ (reference sequence). CDR3 protein: CASRRETRRHEQFF. Here the CDR3 DNA reads TGTGCCAGCAGGCGCGAGACTAGAAGGCATGAGCAGTTCTTC.

On this clonotype: The junction departs from germline at one end; a sequencing error may be responsible. The genes are TRBV20-1 and TRBJ2-2; TRBD2 aligns across 9 bases. The V gene's germline CDR1 is DFQATT and CDR2 SNEGSKA (reference sequence). This CDR3 spans 18 amino acids. The CDR3 protein is CSARERGGTSRTLGELFF. CDR3 DNA sequence: TGCAGTGCTCGAGAGCGTGGGGGGACTAGCAGGACGCTCGGGGAGCTGTTTTTT.

This clonotype has at least ten counts. The gene calls are TRBV12-3 or TRBV12-4 and TRBJ2-5; D may be TRBD1 (6 bases). This CDR3 has 14 amino acids. V lost 8 bases, J lost 4 bases, and 17 bases lay in between. The CDR3 protein is CASALGANLETQYF. The CDR3 region has the DNA TGTGCCAGCGCTCTGGGGGCGAATTTAGAGACCCAGTACTTC.

This clonotype has a handful of counts. V is TRBV7-2 and J is TRBJ2-5; TRBD2 agrees at 11 bases. Germline V gene sequence: CDR1 SGHTA, CDR2 FQGNSA. This CDR3 has 15 amino acids. V trimming: 5 bases; J trimming: 5 bases; junction bases outside the gene matches: 7. CDR3 sequence: CASSTYTSGSETQYF. The CDR3 DNA reads as TGTGCCAGCAGCACCTATACTAGCGGGAGTGAGACCCAGTACTTC.

The rearrangement links TRBV20-1 to TRBJ2-7; maybe TRBD2 (6 bases). CDR3 length equals 15 residues. Germline CDR1 reads DFQATT; CDR2 reads SNEGSKA (reference sequence). The V end lost 1 base, the J end lost 5 bases, and 18 bases lay between the germline ends. Here the CDR3 reads CSARGLLGGDHEQYF. CDR3 coding DNA: TGCAGTGCTAGAGGGCTCCTGGGGGGAGACCACGAGCAGTACTTC.

This chain connects TRBV20-1 to TRBJ2-5; D might be TRBD1 or TRBD2, each matching 5 bases. Germline V CDR1 and CDR2: DFQATT, SNEGSKA (reference sequence). The germline V and J ends were trimmed by 3 bases and 0 bases, with 11 bases remaining between them. CDR3 length: 14 residues. The CDR3 loop is CSARWGSNQETQYF. CDR3 coding DNA: TGCAGTGCTAGGTGGGGGTCAAACCAAGAGACCCAGTACTTC.

The chain employs TRBV7-9 and TRBJ1-1; 9 positions match TRBD1. Germline CDR1 SEHNR, CDR2 FQNEAQ (reference sequence). The CDR3 is 15 amino acids. The V gene end was trimmed by 0 bases and the J gene end by 5 bases; junction bases not matched to a gene: 4. The CDR3 spells CASSLADRGGTEAFF. CDR3 DNA: TGTGCCAGCAGCTTAGCGGACAGGGGAGGAACTGAAGCTTTCTTT.

The rearrangement uses TRBV28 and TRBJ2-1; 7 bases fit TRBD1. V shed 5 bases, J shed 2 bases, and the junction held 9 bases outside the gene matches. Germline CDR1 reads MDHEN; CDR2 reads SYDVKM. The CDR3 spans 16 residues. In nucleotides, the CDR3 is TGTGCCAGCAGTGGCGACTGGGACAGAACCTACAATGAGCAGTTCTTC. It translates to CASSGDWDRTYNEQFF.

This chain links TRBV2 with TRBJ2-7; D unclear. CDR3 size: 14 residues. Germline assignment: CDR1 SNHLY and CDR2 FYNNEI. V dropped 1 base and J dropped 6 bases, with 13 bases sitting between them. The CDR3 DNA is TGTGCCAGCAGTGAAGGGCAACCCAAGGCCGAGCAGTACTTC. It codes for CASSEGQPKAEQYF.

This clonotype was seen only a few times. The chain links TRBV13 to TRBJ2-2; 13 nucleotides line up with TRBD2. This CDR3 contains 19 residues. Losses at the gene ends were 3 bases for V and 1 base for J; bases not matched to a gene: 8. The germline V gene has CDR1 PRHDT and CDR2 FYEKMQ (reference sequence). Here the CDR3 reads CASSLGSRLAGGNTGELFF. Written as DNA, the CDR3 is TGTGCCAGCAGCTTGGGTTCGAGACTAGCGGGAGGGAACACCGGGGAGCTGTTTTTT.

The rearrangement joins TRBV5-6 to TRBJ2-7, with a weak D call TRBD2 (7 bases). V was trimmed by 6 bases and J by 2 bases, leaving 15 bases between them. The germline gives CDR1 SGHDT, CDR2 YYEEEE. This CDR3 spans 14 amino acids. CDR3 DNA sequence: TGTGCCAGCACTGAGGGGGGGAACGCCTACGAGCAGTACTTC. Amino acid sequence: CASTEGGNAYEQYF.

This sequence joins TRBV28 and TRBJ2-3; 8 positions match TRBD2. The ends lost 4 bases at V and 1 base at J; junction bases unmatched: 7. Germline V CDR1 and CDR2: MDHEN, SYDVKM. The CDR3 runs to 16 residues. The CDR3 sequence is CASSSPSAGGTDTQYF. In DNA form, the CDR3 reads TGTGCCAGCAGTTCCCCTTCAGCGGGAGGCACAGATACGCAGTATTTT.

The chain employs TRBV20-1 and TRBJ2-3; TRBD2 matches at 7 bases. CDR3 size: 14 residues. V shed 3 bases and J 4 bases; nucleotides not matched to a gene: 7. Germline V gene data show CDR1 as DFQATT and CDR2 as SNEGSKA (reference sequence). The CDR3 DNA reads TGCAGTGCTAGCGTCTCTAGCGGTTCAGATACGCAGTATTTT. Encoded protein: CSASVSSGSDTQYF.

This clonotype was observed a handful of times. V usage is TRBV2 and J usage is TRBJ2-7; 9 nucleotides line up with TRBD2. Germline CDR1 and CDR2: SNHLY and FYNNEI. The trim removed 3 bases at V and 4 bases at J, leaving 4 bases unmatched. The CDR3 loop spans 14 amino acids. The CDR3 here is CASSEASGMYEQYF. CDR3 sequence (DNA): TGTGCCAGCAGTGAGGCTAGCGGGATGTACGAGCAGTACTTC.

The chain joins TRBV7-9 to TRBJ2-1; maybe TRBD2 (9 bases). This CDR3 is built from 17 residues. CDR1 is SEHNR and CDR2 is FQNEAQ in the germline V gene (reference sequence). The ends were cut back, 4 bases at V and 7 bases at J, with 23 bases in the middle. The DNA of the CDR3 is TGTGCCAGCAGCTCCTTCCAGGGGGCGGGAGGGGGAAATGAGCAGTTCTTC. This codes for CASSSFQGAGGGNEQFF.

The CDR3 DNA reads as TGTGCCAGCAGCCAAGATTGGCAGAAGCAGTACTTC. This translates into CASSQDWQKQYF. V and J are TRBV3-1 and TRBJ2-7, with D unresolved. Trimming stripped 0 bases from V and 8 bases from J, with 8 bases between. CDR1 and CDR2 from the germline V gene are LGHDT and YNNKEL (reference sequence). The CDR3 covers 12 residues.

This clonotype was found a few times. In nucleotides, the CDR3 is TGCGCCAGCAGCTCAAGCGGAGGGTTCACAGATACGCAGTATTTT. Translating gives CASSSSGGFTDTQYF. V and J are TRBV5-1 and TRBJ2-3; maybe TRBD2 (6 bases). The CDR3 is 15 residues long. The V end was cut by 3 bases, the J end by 2 bases, with 13 bases between. Germline assignment: CDR1 SGHRS and CDR2 YFSETQ. Based on the CDR3 plus reference TRBV5-1 and TRBJ2-3, the full variable domain is KAGVTQTPRYLIKTRGQQVTLSCSPISGHRSVSWYQQTPGQGLQFLFEYFSETQRNKGNFPGRFSGRQFSNSRSEMNVSTLELGDSALYLCASSSSGGFTDTQYFGPGTRLTVL.

This clonotype has only a few counts. The chain joins TRBV24-1 to TRBJ2-5, with D perhaps TRBD2 (6 bases). The CDR3 spans 15 residues. In germline, CDR1 is KGHDR, CDR2 SFDVKD. Deletions cut 4 bases from V and 5 bases from J, with 16 bases between. CDR3 region: CATSDAGTHRETQYF. The CDR3 DNA reads TGTGCCACCAGTGACGCGGGAACTCATAGGGAGACCCAGTACTTC.

This chain uses TRBV30 with TRBJ2-7, with no clear D. The germline V gene has CDR1 GTSNPN and CDR2 SVGIG (reference sequence). The CDR3 has 16 residues. V lost 0 bases and J 5 bases, leaving 20 bases between the germline ends. The CDR3 coding sequence is TGTGCCTGGAGTGTACTTCGGTCCGGGCCGCCGAACGAGCAGTACTTC. Translated: CAWSVLRSGPPNEQYF. Combining the CDR3 with reference TRBV30 and TRBJ2-7 gives the whole variable domain SQTIHQWPATLVQPVGSPLSLECTVEGTSNPNLYWYRQAAGRGLQLLFYSVGIGQISSEVPQNLSASRPQDRQFILSSKKLLLSDSGFYLCAWSVLRSGPPNEQYFGPGTRLTVT.

This clonotype was counted between two and nine times. The V gene is TRBV5-1, the J gene TRBJ2-3; TRBD1 agrees at 7 bases. The CDR3 length is 14 residues. Looked up from germline, CDR1 is SGHRS and CDR2 is YFSETQ. The V gene end was trimmed by 7 bases and the J gene end by 0 bases; junction bases not matched to a gene: 5. This chain's CDR3 is CASDPGQSTDTQYF. In DNA, the CDR3 is TGCGCCAGCGATCCGGGACAGAGCACAGATACGCAGTATTTT.

This clonotype was observed a handful of times. This sequence joins TRBV28 and TRBJ2-5; TRBD2 is a possible D gene (5 bases). V lost 6 bases and J 2 bases, leaving 13 bases between the germline ends. The CDR3 spans 14 residues. Per the germline V gene, CDR1 is MDHEN and CDR2 is SYDVKM. The CDR3 loop is CASRNPGTQETQYF. The CDR3 DNA reads as TGTGCCAGCAGAAACCCGGGAACACAAGAGACCCAGTACTTC.

This clonotype was seen only a few times. V gene TRBV14 combines with J gene TRBJ1-1; D unclear. The length of the CDR3 is 15 residues. V was cut by 0 bases and J by 5 bases, with 13 bases left in between. Germline CDR1 and CDR2: SGHDN and FVKESK. The CDR3 spells CASSQDHQAGTEAFF. The CDR3 DNA follows: TGTGCCAGCAGCCAAGATCACCAGGCCGGGACTGAAGCTTTCTTT.

This clonotype was detected a few times. The chain recombines TRBV28 with TRBJ1-5; D unclear. Germline V gene lookup returns CDR1 MDHEN and CDR2 SYDVKM. The CDR3 is made up of 15 amino acids. V was shortened by 8 bases and J by 1 base, with 15 bases between the two germline ends. The CDR3 nucleotides read TGTGCCAGCTCAGCCGATCCGAAAAGCAATCAGCCCCAGCATTTT. Its protein product is CASSADPKSNQPQHF. The full variable domain, in which reference TRBV28 and TRBJ1-5 provide the parts outside the CDR3, is DVKVTQSSRYLVKRTGEKVFLECVQDMDHENMFWYRQDPGLGLRLIYFSYDVKMKEKGDIPEGYSVSREKKERFSLILESASTNQTSMYLCASSADPKSNQPQHFGDGTRLSIL.

This clonotype was seen only a few times. The chain couples TRBV6-1 to TRBJ2-5, with 9 bases identical to TRBD1. Germline CDR1 is MNHNS and CDR2 is SASEGT. With 7 bases clipped from V and 4 bases from J, the junction kept 10 bases outside the gene matches. There are 15 residues in the CDR3. CDR3: CASTDLQGAVETQYF. The CDR3 DNA follows: TGTGCCAGCACCGACCTACAGGGGGCTGTAGAGACCCAGTACTTC.